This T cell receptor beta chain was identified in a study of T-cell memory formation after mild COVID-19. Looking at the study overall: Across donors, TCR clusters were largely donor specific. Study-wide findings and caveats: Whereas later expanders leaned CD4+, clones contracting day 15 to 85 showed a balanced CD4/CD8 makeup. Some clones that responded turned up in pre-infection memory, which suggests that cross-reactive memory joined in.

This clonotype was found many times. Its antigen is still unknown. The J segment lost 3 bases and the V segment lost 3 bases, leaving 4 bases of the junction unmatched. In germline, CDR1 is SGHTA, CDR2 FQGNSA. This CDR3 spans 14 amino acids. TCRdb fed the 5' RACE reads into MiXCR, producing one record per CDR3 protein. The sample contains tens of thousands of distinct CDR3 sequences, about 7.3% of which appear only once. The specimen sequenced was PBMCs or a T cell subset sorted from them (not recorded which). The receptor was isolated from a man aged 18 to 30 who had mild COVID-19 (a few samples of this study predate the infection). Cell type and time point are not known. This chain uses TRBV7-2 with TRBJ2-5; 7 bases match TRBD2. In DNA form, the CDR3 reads TGTGCCAGCAGCTTTAGTCGGGGGGAAGAGACCCAGTACTTC. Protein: CASSFSRGEETQYF.